This T cell receptor beta chain was identified during a study of T cell responses to AZD1222 COVID-19 vaccine. Whole-study findings and limits: Regions left unmutated in variants are reportedly the target of nearly half of spike-specific TCRs. The repertoires were collected only after the peak T cell response.

The method was immunoSEQ multiplex PCR; TCRdb's version includes in-frame clones alone and lacks a portion of them. The sample includes roughly 100,000 clones, around 95% of them seen just once. Trimming left V 5 bases short and J 0 bases short, with 10 bases between. The CDR3 loop spans 14 amino acids. Germline CDR1 is MGHDK and CDR2 is SYGVNS. This clone was recorded only once. What it binds is not known. The V gene is TRBV25-1, the J gene TRBJ1-1, with a weak D call TRBD1 (5 bases). Sample: peripheral blood, taken on day 0 of AZD1222 vaccination. This receptor was taken from an adult in good health. The CDR3 DNA is TGTGCCAGCAGTAGGCAGGGTTTGAACACTGAAGCTTTCTTT. This sequence encodes CASSRQGLNTEAFF.